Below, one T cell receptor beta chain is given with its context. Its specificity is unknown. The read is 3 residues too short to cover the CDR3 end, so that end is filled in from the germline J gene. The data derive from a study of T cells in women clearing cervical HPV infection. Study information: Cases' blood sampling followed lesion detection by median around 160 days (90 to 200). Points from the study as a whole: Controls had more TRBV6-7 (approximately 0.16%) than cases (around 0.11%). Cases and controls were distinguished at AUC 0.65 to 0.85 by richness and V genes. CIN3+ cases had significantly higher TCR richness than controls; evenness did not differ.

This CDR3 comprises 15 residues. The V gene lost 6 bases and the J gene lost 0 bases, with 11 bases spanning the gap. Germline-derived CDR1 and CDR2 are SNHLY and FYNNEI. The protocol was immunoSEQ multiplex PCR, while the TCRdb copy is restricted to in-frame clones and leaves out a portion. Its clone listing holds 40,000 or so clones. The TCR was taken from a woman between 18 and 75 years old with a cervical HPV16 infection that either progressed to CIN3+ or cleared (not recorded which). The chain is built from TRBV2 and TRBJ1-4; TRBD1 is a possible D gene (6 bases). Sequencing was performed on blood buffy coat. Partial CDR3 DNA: TGTGCCAGCAGGGCGGACAGTGCAACTAATGAAAAA. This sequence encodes CASRADSATNEK. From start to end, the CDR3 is CASRADSATNEKLFF.